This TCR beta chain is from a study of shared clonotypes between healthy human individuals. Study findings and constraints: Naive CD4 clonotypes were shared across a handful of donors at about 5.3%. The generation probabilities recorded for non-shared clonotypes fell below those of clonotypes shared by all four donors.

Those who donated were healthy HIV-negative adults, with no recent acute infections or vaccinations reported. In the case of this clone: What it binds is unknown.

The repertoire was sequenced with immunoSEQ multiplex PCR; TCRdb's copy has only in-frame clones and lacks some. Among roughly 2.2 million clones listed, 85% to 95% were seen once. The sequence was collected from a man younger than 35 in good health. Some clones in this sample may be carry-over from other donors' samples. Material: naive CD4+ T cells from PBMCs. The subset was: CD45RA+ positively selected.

CDR3 coding DNA: TGTGCCAGCAGCTTGGTTGGGTGGGAGCGGAGCACAGATACGCAGTATTTT. This translates into CASSLVGWERSTDTQYF. This chain uses TRBV5-4 with TRBJ2-3; D might be TRBD2 (5 bases). In germline, CDR1 is SGHNT, CDR2 YYREEE (reference sequence). V was shortened by 0 bases and J by 0 bases, with 14 bases between the two germline ends. This CDR3 spans 17 amino acids.